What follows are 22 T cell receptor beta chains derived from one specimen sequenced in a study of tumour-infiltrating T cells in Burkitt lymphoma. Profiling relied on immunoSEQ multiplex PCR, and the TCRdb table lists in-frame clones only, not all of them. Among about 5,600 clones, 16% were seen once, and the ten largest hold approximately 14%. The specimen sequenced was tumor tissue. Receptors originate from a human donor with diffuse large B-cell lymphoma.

CDR3 region: CASSDRGYQPQHF. In DNA, the CDR3 is TGTGCCAGCAGTGACCGAGGTTATCAGCCCCAGCATTTT. This chain uses TRBV2 with TRBJ1-5; D not resolved. Trimming cost V 3 bases and J 5 bases, with 8 bases left between them. The CDR3 extends over 13 amino acids. Germline values: CDR1 SNHLY, CDR2 FYNNEI.

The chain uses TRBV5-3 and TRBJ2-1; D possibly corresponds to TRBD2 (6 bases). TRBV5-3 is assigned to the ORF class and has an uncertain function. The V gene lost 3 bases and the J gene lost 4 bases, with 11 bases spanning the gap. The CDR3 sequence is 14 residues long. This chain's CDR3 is CARSSDGLYNEQFF. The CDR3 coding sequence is TGTGCCAGAAGCTCCGACGGACTATACAATGAGCAGTTCTTC.

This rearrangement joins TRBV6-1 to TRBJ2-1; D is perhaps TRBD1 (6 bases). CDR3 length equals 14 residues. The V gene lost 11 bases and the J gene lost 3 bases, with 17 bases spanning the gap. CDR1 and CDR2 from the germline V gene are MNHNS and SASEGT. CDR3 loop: CALRQAINYNEQFF. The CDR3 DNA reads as TGTGCCCTTAGACAGGCGATAAACTACAATGAGCAGTTCTTC.

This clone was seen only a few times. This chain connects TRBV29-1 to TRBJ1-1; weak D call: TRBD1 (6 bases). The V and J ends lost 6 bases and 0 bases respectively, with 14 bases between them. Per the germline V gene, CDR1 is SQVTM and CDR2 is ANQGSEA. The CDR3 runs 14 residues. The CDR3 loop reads CSVDKQGVNTEAFF. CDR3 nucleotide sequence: TGCAGCGTCGATAAACAGGGCGTGAACACTGAAGCTTTCTTT.

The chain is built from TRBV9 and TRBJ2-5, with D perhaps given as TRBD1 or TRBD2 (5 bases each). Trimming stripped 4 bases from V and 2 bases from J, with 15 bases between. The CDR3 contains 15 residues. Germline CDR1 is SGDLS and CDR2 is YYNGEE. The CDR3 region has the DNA TGTGCCAGCAGCATGCGTGAGGGGAGTCAAGAGACCCAGTACTTC. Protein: CASSMREGSQETQYF.

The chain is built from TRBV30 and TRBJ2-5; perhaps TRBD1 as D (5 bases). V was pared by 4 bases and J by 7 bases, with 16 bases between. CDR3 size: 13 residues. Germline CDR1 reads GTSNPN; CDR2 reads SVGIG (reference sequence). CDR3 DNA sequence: TGTGCCTGGATGGGCAGGGCGGATCTGACCCAGTACTTC. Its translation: CAWMGRADLTQYF.

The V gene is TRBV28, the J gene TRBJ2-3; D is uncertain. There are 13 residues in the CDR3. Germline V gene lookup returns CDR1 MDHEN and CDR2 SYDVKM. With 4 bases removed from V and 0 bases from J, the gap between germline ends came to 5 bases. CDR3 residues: CASSSVSTDTQYF. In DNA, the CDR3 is TGTGCCAGCAGTTCAGTCAGCACAGATACGCAGTATTTT. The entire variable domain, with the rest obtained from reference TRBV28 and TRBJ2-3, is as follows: DVKVTQSSRYLVKRTGEKVFLECVQDMDHENMFWYRQDPGLGLRLIYFSYDVKMKEKGDIPEGYSVSREKKERFSLILESASTNQTSMYLCASSSVSTDTQYFGPGTRLTVL.

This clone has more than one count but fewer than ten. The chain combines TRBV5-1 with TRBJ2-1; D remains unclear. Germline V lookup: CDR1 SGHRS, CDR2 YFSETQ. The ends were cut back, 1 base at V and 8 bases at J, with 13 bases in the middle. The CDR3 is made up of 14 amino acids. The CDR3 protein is CASSLSDPRDEQFF. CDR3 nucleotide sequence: TGCGCCAGCAGCTTGTCCGATCCCCGGGATGAGCAGTTCTTC.

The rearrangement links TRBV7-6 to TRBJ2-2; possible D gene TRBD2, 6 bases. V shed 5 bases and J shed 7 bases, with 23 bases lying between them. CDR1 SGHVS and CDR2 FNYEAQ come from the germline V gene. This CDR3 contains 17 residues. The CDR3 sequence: CASSPGPGLGLDGELFF. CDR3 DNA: TGTGCCAGCAGCCCCGGGCCGGGACTTGGGTTGGACGGGGAGCTGTTTTTT.

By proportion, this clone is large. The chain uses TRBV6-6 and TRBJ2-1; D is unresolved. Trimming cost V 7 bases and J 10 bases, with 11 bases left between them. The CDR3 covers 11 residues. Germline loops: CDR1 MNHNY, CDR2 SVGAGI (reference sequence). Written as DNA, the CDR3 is TGTGCCAGCAAGGCTGGTAGGGAGCAGTTCTTC. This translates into CASKAGREQFF.

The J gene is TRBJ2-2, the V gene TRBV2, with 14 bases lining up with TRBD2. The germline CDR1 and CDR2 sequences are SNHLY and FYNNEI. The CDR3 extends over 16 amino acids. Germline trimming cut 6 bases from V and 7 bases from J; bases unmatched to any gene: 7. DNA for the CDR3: TGTGCCAGCAGGACCGGGACTAGCGGGAGAAACGGGGAGCTGTTTTTT. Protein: CASRTGTSGRNGELFF. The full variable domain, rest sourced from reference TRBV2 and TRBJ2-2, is EPEVTQTPSHQVTQMGQEVILRCVPISNHLYFYWYRQILGQKVEFLVSFYNNEISEKSEIFDDQFSVERPDGSNFTLKIRSTKLEDSAMYFCASRTGTSGRNGELFFGEGSRLTVL.

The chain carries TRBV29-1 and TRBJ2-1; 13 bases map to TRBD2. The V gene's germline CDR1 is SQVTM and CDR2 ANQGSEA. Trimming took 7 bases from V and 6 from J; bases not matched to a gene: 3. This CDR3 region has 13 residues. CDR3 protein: CSGTSGRGNEQFF. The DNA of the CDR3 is TGCAGCGGAACTAGCGGGAGGGGCAATGAGCAGTTCTTC.

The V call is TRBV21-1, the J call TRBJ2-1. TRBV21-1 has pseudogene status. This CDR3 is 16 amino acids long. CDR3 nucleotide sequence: TGTGCCAGCAGCAAAGAAAAAAGGGCTCCCTACAATGAGCAGTTCTTC. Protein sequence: CASSKEKRAPYNEQFF.

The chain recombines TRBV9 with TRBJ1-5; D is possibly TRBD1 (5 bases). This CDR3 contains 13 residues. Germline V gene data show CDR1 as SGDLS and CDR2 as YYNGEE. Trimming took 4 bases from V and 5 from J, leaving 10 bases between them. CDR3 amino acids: CASSWDLDQPQHF. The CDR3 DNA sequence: TGTGCCAGCAGCTGGGACCTAGATCAGCCCCAGCATTTT.

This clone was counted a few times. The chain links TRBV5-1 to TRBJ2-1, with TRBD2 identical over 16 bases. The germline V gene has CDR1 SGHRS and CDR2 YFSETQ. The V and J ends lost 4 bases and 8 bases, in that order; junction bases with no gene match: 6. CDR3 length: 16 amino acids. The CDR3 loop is CASSTGLAGGIDEQFF. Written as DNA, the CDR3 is TGCGCCAGCAGCACGGGACTAGCGGGAGGGATCGATGAGCAGTTCTTC.

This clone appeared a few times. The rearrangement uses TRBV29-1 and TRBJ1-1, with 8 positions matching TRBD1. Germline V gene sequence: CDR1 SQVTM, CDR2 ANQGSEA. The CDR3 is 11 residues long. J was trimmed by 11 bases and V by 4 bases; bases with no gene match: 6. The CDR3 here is CSVAQGARAFF. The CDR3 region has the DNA TGCAGCGTTGCGCAGGGGGCGCGGGCTTTCTTT.

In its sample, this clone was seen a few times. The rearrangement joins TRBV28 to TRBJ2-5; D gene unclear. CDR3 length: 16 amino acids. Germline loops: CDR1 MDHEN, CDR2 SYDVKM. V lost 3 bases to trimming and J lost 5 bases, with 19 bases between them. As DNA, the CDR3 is TGTGCCAGCAGTTTCCCCAGTCGAAGTCGGCGGGAGACCCAGTACTTC. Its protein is CASSFPSRSRRETQYF. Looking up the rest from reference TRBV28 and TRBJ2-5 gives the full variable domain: DVKVTQSSRYLVKRTGEKVFLECVQDMDHENMFWYRQDPGLGLRLIYFSYDVKMKEKGDIPEGYSVSREKKERFSLILESASTNQTSMYLCASSFPSRSRRETQYFGPGTRLLVL.

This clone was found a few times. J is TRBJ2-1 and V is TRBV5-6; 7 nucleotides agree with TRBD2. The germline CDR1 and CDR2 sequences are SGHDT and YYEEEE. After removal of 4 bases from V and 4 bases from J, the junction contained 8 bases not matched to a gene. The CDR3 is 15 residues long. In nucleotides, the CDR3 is TGTGCCAGCAGCCCCGATCAGCGGGGTTACAATGAGCAGTTCTTC. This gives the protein CASSPDQRGYNEQFF.

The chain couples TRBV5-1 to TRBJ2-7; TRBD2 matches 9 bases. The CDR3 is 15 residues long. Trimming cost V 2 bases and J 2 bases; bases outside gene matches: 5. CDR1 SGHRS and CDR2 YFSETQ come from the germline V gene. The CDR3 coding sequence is TGCGCCAGCAGCTTCAGCGGGAGGAGGGCCTACGAGCAGTACTTC. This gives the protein CASSFSGRRAYEQYF.

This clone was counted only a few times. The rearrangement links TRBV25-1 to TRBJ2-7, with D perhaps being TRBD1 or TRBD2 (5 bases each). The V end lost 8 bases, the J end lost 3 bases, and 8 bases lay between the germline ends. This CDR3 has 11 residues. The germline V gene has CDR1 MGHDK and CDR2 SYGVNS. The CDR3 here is CASRDHYEQYF. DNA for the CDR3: TGTGCCAGCCGGGACCACTACGAGCAGTACTTC.

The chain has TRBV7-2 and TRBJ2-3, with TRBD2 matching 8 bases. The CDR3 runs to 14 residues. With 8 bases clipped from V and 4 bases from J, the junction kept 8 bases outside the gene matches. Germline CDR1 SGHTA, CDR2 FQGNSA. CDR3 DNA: TGTGCCAGCTCCTTAGCGGGATCAGCAGATACGCAGTATTTT. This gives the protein CASSLAGSADTQYF.

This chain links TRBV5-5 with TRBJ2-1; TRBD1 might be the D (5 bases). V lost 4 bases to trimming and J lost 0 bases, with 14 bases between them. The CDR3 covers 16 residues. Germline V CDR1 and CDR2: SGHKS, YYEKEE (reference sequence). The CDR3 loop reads CASSQVGVSSYNEQFF. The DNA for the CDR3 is TGTGCCAGCAGCCAGGTAGGGGTAAGCTCCTACAATGAGCAGTTCTTC.